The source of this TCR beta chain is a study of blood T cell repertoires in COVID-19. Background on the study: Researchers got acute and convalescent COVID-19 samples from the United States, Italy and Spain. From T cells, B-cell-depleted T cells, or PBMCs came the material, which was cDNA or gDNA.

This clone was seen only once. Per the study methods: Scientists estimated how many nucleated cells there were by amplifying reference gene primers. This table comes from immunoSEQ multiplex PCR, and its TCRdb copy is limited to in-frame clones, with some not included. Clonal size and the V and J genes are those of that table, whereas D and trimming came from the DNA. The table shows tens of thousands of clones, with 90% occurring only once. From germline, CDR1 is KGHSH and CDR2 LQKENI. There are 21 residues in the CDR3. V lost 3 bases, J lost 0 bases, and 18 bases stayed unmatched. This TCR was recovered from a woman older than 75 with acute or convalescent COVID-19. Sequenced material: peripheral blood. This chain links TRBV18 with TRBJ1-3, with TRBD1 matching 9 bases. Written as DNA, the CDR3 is TGTGCCAGCTCACCCACGCTTGGGGACAGGGCTTATGGGAGCTCTGGAAACACCATATATTTT. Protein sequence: CASSPTLGDRAYGSSGNTIYF.